This T cell receptor beta chain was sequenced for a study of cytomegalovirus exposure and HLA in healthy donors. Vbeta (60) and Jbeta (13) primers were used in the PCR. Repertoires were generated with immunoSEQ multiplex PCR, while TCRdb's copy carries only in-frame clones and drops some. This table holds over 70,000 clones, approximately 63% found once. At sampling all donors were nominally healthy, likely with unrecorded immune exposures. The CDR3 totals 15 residues. The germline V gene encodes CDR1 LGHNA and CDR2 YNFKEQ. The ends were cut back, 3 bases at V and 3 bases at J, with 12 bases in the middle.

This chain joins TRBV4-2 and TRBJ1-5; D unresolved. The source of this sequence is a woman aged 45-65 years in good health and CMV-seropositive. The sample taken for sequencing was PBMCs. CDR3 protein: CASSQDAGDNQPQHF. The CDR3 nucleotides are TGTGCCAGCAGCCAGGACGCCGGGGACAATCAGCCCCAGCATTTT.